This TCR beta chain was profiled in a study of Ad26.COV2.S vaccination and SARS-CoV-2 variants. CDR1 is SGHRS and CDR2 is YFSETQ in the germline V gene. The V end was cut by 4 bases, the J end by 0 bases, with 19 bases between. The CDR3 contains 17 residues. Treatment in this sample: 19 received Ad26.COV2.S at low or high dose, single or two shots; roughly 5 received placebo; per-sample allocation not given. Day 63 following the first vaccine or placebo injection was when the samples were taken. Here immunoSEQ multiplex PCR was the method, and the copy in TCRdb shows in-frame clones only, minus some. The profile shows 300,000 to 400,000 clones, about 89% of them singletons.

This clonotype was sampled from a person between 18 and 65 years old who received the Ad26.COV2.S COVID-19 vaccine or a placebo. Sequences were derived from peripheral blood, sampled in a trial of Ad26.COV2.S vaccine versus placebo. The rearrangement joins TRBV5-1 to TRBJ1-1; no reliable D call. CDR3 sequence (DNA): TGCGCCAGCAGCCCTCCCCCGGGAAGCACCATGAACACTGAAGCTTTCTTT. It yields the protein CASSPPPGSTMNTEAFF. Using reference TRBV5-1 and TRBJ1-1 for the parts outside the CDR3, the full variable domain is KAGVTQTPRYLIKTRGQQVTLSCSPISGHRSVSWYQQTPGQGLQFLFEYFSETQRNKGNFPGRFSGRQFSNSRSEMNVSTLELGDSALYLCASSPPPGSTMNTEAFFGQGTRLTVV.